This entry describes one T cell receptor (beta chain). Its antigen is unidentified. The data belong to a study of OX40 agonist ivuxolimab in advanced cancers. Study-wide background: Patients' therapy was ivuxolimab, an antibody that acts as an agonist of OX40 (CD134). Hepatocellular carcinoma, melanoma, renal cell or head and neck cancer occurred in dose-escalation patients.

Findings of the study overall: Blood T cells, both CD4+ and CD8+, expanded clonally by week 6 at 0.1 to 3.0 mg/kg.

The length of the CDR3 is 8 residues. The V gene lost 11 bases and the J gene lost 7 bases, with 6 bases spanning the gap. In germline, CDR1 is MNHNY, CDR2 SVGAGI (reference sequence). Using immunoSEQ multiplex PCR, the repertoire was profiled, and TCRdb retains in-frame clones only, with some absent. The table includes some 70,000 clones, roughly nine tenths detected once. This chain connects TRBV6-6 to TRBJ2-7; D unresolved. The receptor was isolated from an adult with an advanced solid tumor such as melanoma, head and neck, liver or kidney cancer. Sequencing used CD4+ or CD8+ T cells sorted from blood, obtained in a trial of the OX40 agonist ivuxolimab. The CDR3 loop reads CAGWEQYF. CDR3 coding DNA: TGTGCCGGGTGGGAGCAGTACTTC.